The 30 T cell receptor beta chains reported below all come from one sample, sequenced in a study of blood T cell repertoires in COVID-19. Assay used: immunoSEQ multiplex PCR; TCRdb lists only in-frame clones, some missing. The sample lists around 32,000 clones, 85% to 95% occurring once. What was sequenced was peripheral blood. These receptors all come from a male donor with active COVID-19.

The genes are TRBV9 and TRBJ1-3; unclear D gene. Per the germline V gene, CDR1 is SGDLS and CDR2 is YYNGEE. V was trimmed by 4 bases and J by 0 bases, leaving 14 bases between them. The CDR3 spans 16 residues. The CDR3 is CASSRRGTFSGNTIYF. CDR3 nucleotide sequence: TGTGCCAGCAGCCGGCGGGGTACCTTCTCTGGAAACACCATATATTTT.

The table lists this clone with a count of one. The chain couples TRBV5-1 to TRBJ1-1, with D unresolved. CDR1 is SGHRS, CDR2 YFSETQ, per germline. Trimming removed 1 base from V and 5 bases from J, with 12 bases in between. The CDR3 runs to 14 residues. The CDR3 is CASSLHGSSTEAFF. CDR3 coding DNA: TGCGCCAGCAGCTTGCATGGGAGCTCAACTGAAGCTTTCTTT. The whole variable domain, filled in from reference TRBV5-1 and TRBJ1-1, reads KAGVTQTPRYLIKTRGQQVTLSCSPISGHRSVSWYQQTPGQGLQFLFEYFSETQRNKGNFPGRFSGRQFSNSRSEMNVSTLELGDSALYLCASSLHGSSTEAFFGQGTRLTVV.

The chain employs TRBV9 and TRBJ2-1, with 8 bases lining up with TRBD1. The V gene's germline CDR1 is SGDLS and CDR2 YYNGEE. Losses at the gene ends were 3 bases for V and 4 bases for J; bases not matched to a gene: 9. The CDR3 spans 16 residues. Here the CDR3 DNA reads TGTGCCAGCAGCGCCCACGGGACAGGCACTTACAATGAGCAGTTCTTC. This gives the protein CASSAHGTGTYNEQFF.

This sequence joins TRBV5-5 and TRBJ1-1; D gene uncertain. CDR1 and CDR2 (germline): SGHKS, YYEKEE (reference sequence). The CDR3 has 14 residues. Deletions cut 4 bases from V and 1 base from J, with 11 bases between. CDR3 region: CASSPVQANTEAFF. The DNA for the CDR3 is TGTGCCAGCAGCCCGGTCCAGGCGAACACTGAAGCTTTCTTT.

Here the CDR3 reads CAWSAGVWSQYF. Written as DNA, the CDR3 is TGTGCCTGGAGTGCCGGGGTATGGTCGCAGTATTTT. V is TRBV30 and J is TRBJ2-3; tentatively, D is TRBD2 (5 bases). The CDR3 spans 12 residues. CDR1 is GTSNPN and CDR2 is SVGIG in the germline V gene (reference sequence). V shed 1 base and J shed 10 bases, with 12 bases lying between them.

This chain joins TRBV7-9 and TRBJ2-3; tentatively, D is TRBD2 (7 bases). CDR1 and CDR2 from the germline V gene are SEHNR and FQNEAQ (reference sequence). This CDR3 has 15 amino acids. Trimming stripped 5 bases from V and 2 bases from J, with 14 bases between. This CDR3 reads CASSRGAGSTDTQYF. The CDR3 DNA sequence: TGTGCCAGCAGCCGGGGGGCAGGCTCCACAGATACGCAGTATTTT.

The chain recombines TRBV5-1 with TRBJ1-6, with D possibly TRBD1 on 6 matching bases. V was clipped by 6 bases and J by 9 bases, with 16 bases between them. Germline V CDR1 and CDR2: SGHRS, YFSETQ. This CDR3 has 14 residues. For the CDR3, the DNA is TGCGCCAGCAACAGGGACGGCAGCTTTTCACCCCTCCACTTT. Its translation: CASNRDGSFSPLHF.

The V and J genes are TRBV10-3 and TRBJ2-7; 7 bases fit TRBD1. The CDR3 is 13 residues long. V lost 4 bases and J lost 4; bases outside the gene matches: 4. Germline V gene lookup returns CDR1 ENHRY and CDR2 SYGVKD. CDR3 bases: TGTGCCATCAGTGGACAGGGATCTTACGAGCAGTACTTC. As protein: CAISGQGSYEQYF.

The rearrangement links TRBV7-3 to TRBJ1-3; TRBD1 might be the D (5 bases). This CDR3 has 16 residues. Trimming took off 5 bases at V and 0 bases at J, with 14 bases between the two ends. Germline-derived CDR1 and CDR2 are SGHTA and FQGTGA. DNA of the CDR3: TGTGCCAGCAGCCCTGGACATACGAGCTCTGGAAACACCATATATTTT. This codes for CASSPGHTSSGNTIYF.

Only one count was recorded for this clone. CDR3 in amino acids: CASSQDFGLNTEAFF. CDR3 bases: TGTGCCAGCAGCCAAGATTTTGGCTTGAACACTGAAGCTTTCTTT. The chain links TRBV4-2 to TRBJ1-1; unclear D gene. Germline V gene data show CDR1 as LGHNA and CDR2 as YNFKEQ. Trimming stripped 0 bases from V and 0 bases from J, with 8 bases between. The CDR3 has 15 amino acids.

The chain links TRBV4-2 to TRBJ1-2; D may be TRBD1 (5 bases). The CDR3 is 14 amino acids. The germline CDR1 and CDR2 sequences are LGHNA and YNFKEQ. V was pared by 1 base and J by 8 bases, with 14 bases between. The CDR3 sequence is CASSQGFRANGYTF. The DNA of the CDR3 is TGTGCCAGCAGCCAAGGCTTCAGGGCAAACGGCTACACCTTC.

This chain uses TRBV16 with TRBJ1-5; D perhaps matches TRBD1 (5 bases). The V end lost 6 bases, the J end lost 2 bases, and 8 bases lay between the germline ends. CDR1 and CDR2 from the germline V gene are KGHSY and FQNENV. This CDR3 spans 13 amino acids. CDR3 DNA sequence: TGTGCCAGCAGTCGACAGCGCAATCAGCCCCAGCATTTT. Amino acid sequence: CASSRQRNQPQHF.

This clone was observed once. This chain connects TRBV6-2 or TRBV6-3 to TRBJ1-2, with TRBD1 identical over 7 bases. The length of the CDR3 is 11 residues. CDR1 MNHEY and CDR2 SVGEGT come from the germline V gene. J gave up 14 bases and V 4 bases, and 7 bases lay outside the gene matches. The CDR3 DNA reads TGTGCCAGCAGTTGGCGACAGGGTCTAACCTTC. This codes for CASSWRQGLTF.

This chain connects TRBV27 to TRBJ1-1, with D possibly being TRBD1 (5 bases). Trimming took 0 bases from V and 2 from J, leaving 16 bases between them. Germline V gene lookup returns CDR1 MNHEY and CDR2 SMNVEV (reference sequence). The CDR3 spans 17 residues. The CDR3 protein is CASSLSPPRRANTEAFF. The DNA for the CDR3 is TGTGCCAGCAGTTTATCCCCCCCCCGCAGGGCTAACACTGAAGCTTTCTTT.

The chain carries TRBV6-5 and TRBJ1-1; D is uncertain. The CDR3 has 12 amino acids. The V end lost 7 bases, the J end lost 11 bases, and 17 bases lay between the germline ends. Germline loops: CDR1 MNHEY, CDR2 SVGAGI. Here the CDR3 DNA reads TGTGCCAGCACCTCGGGTGGATTGGGTGCTTTCTTT. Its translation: CASTSGGLGAFF.

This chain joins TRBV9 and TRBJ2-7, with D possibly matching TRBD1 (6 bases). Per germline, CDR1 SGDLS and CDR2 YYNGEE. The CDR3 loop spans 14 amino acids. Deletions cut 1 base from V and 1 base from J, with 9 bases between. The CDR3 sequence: CASSVQGHSYEQYF. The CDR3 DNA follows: TGTGCCAGCAGCGTACAGGGACATTCCTACGAGCAGTACTTC.

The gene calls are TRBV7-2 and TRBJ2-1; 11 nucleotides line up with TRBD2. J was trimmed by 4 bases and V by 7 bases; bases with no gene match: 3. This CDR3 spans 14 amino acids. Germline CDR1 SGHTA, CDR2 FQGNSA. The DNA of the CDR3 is TGTGCCAGCACCCGGACTAGCGGGTACAATGAGCAGTTCTTC. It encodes CASTRTSGYNEQFF. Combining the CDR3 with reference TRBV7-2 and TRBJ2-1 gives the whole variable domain GAGVSQSPSNKVTEKGKDVELRCDPISGHTALYWYRQSLGQGLEFLIYFQGNSAPDKSGLPSDRFSAERTGGSVSTLTIQRTQQEDSAVYLCASTRTSGYNEQFFGPGTRLTVL.

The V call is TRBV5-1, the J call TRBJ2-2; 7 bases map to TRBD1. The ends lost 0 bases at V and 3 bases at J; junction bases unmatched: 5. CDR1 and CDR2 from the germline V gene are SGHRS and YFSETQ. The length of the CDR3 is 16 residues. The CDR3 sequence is CASSLDRGLYTGELFF. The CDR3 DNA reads TGCGCCAGCAGCTTGGACAGGGGATTGTACACCGGGGAGCTGTTTTTT.

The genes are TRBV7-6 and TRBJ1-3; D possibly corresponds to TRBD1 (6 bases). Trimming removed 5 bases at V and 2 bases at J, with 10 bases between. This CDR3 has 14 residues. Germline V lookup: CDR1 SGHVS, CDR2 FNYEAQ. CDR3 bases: TGTGCCAGCAGCCAATGGACAGCTGGAAACACCATATATTTT. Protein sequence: CASSQWTAGNTIYF.

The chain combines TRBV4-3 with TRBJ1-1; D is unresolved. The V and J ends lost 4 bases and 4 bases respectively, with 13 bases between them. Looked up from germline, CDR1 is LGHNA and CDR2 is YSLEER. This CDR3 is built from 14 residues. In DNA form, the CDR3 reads TGCGCCAGCAGCCGCGGCCGAGTCGGCACTGAAGCTTTCTTT. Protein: CASSRGRVGTEAFF.

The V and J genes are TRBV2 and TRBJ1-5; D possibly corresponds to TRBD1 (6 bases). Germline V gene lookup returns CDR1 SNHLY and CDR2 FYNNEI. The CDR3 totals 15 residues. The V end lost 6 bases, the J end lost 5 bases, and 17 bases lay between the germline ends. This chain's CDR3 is CASSQRQVSHQPQHF. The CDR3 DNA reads TGTGCCAGCAGCCAGCGACAGGTATCCCATCAGCCCCAGCATTTT.

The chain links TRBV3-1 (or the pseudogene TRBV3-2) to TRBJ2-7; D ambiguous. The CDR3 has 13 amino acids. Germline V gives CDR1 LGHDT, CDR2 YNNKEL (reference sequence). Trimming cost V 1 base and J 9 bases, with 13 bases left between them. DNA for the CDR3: TGTGCCAGCAGCCAAGGGGCCCCGGTGTGGCAGTACTTC. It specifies CASSQGAPVWQYF.

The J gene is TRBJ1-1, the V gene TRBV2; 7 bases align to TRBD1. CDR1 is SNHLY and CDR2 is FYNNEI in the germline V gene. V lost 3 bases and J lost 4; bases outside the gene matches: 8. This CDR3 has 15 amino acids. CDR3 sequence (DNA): TGTGCCAGCAGTGATGGGAGGACAGGCCCCACTGAAGCTTTCTTT. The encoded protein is CASSDGRTGPTEAFF.

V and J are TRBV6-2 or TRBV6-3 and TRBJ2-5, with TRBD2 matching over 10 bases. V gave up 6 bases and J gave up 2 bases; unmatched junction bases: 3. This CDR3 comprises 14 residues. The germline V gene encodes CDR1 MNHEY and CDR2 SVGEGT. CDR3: CASSRTSGQETQYF. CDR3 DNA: TGTGCCAGCAGCCGGACTAGCGGACAAGAGACCCAGTACTTC.

The CDR3 DNA sequence: TGTGCCAGCAGCCTTGGGGCACTTCATTCACCCCTCCACTTT. Amino acid sequence: CASSLGALHSPLHF. The V call is TRBV7-2, the J call TRBJ1-6; tentatively, D is TRBD1 (5 bases). Germline CDR1 SGHTA, CDR2 FQGNSA. Between the trimmed V and J ends, which lost 5 bases and 8 bases, there was a span of 13 bases. The CDR3 sequence is 14 residues long. The variable domain in full, with the rest retrieved from reference TRBV7-2 and TRBJ1-6, is GAGVSQSPSNKVTEKGKDVELRCDPISGHTALYWYRQSLGQGLEFLIYFQGNSAPDKSGLPSDRFSAERTGGSVSTLTIQRTQQEDSAVYLCASSLGALHSPLHFGNGTRLTVT.

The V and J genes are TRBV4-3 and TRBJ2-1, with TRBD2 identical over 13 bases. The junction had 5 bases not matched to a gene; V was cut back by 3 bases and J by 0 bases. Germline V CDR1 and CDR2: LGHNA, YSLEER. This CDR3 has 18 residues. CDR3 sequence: CASSQRTSGGSSYNEQFF. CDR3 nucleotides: TGCGCCAGCAGCCAGAGGACTAGCGGGGGTAGCTCCTACAATGAGCAGTTCTTC.

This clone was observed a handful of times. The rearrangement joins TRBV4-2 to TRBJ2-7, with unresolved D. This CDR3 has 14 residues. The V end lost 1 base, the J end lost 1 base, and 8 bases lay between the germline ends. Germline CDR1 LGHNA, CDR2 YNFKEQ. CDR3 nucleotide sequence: TGTGCCAGCAGCCAAGGAGTCGGGTCCTACGAGCAGTACTTC. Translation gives CASSQGVGSYEQYF.

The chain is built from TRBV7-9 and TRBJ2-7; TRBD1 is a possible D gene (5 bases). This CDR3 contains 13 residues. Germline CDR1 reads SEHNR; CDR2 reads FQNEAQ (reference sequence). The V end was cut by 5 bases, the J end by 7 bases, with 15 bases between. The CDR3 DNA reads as TGTGCCAGCAGCCCCCAAGTCAAGGGGGAGCAGTACTTC. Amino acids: CASSPQVKGEQYF.

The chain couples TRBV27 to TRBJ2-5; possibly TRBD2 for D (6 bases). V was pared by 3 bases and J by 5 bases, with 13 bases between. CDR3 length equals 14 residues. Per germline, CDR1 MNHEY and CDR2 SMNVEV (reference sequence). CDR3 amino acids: CASSFHGAGETQYF. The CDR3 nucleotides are TGTGCCAGCAGTTTCCACGGGGCGGGGGAGACCCAGTACTTC.

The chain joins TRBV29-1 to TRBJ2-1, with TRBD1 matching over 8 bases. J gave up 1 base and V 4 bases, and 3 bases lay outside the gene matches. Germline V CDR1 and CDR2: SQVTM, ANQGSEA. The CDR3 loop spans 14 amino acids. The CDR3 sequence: CSVVRGQSYNEQFF. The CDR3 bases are TGCAGCGTTGTCAGGGGGCAATCCTACAATGAGCAGTTCTTC.